The 10 T cell receptor beta chains below were found in one sample sequenced in a study of Tregs in tolerant kidney transplant recipients (dated by TCRdb to 2018 to 2020). The time point label on this specimen signifies: blood sample drawn before combined kidney and bone marrow transplant. The method behind the library was the immunoSEQ multiplex PCR assay. Sourced from immuneACCESS, this table was stored by TCRdb with only in-frame sequences that have V and J called. A share of the clones is absent; for the studies checked, an unresolved V gene accounts for under half, and the remainder has no known explanation. Recorded for this sample are about 64,000 clones; around 98% of them occurred a single time. Jointly, the top ten make up approximately 0.34% of the sample. Sequenced material: Tregs from blood, taken before the transplant. These receptors came from a human donor who received a combined kidney and bone marrow transplant.

The rearrangement links TRBV30 to TRBJ1-5; D not certain. The V and J ends lost 3 bases and 4 bases respectively, with 7 bases between them. CDR3 length: 12 residues. CDR1 and CDR2 (germline): GTSNPN, SVGIG (reference sequence). The CDR3 nucleotides are TGTGCCTGGAGGAAGACAAATCAGCCCCAGCATTTT. Translated, it gives CAWRKTNQPQHF.

The chain couples TRBV5-1 to TRBJ1-6; TRBD1 matches at 9 bases. Germline V CDR1 and CDR2: SGHRS, YFSETQ. J was trimmed by 8 bases and V by 2 bases; bases with no gene match: 5. This CDR3 is 15 amino acids long. The CDR3 region is CASSFAGQGYSPLHF. The CDR3 DNA reads TGCGCCAGCAGCTTCGCCGGACAGGGGTATTCACCCCTCCACTTT. Looking up the rest from reference TRBV5-1 and TRBJ1-6 gives the full variable domain: KAGVTQTPRYLIKTRGQQVTLSCSPISGHRSVSWYQQTPGQGLQFLFEYFSETQRNKGNFPGRFSGRQFSNSRSEMNVSTLELGDSALYLCASSFAGQGYSPLHFGNGTRLTVT.

The J gene is TRBJ1-6, the V gene TRBV10-3, with 9 nucleotides matching TRBD1. Losses at the gene ends were 6 bases for V and 7 bases for J; bases not matched to a gene: 7. The CDR3 length is 15 residues. Per germline, CDR1 ENHRY and CDR2 SYGVKD. As DNA, the CDR3 is TGTGCCATCAGCATACAGGGGGCTAGGAATTCACCCCTCCACTTT. It yields the protein CAISIQGARNSPLHF.

This chain uses TRBV5-1 with TRBJ2-1, with D uncertain. V lost 7 bases and J 7 bases, leaving 15 bases between the germline ends. Germline V gives CDR1 SGHRS, CDR2 YFSETQ. The CDR3 has 13 residues. The CDR3 region has the DNA TGCGCCAGCCGCAACCCGGTTGAGAATGAGCAGTTCTTC. Residues: CASRNPVENEQFF.

The CDR3 reads CASSMGDRLYYGYTF. In DNA, the CDR3 is TGTGCCAGTAGTATGGGGGACAGGCTATACTATGGCTACACCTTC. The chain joins TRBV19 to TRBJ1-2; 8 bases are shared with TRBD1. Looked up from germline, CDR1 is LNHDA and CDR2 is SQIVND (reference sequence). This CDR3 is 15 amino acids long. V lost 3 bases to trimming and J lost 3 bases; unmatched junction nucleotides: 6. Drawing the rest from reference TRBV19 and TRBJ1-2, the complete variable domain is DGGITQSPKYLFRKEGQNVTLSCEQNLNHDAMYWYRQDPGQGLRLIYYSQIVNDFQKGDIAEGYSVSREKKESFPLTVTSAQKNPTAFYLCASSMGDRLYYGYTFGSGTRLTVV.

This chain links TRBV28 with TRBJ2-1; 8 bases fit TRBD1. In germline, CDR1 is MDHEN, CDR2 SYDVKM. The CDR3 extends over 15 amino acids. V was clipped by 4 bases and J by 8 bases; unmatched bases: 10. The CDR3: CASSSWTGKRDEQFF. In DNA form, the CDR3 reads TGTGCCAGCAGTTCCTGGACAGGGAAACGCGATGAGCAGTTCTTC. Supplemented by reference TRBV28 and TRBJ2-1, the full variable domain reads DVKVTQSSRYLVKRTGEKVFLECVQDMDHENMFWYRQDPGLGLRLIYFSYDVKMKEKGDIPEGYSVSREKKERFSLILESASTNQTSMYLCASSSWTGKRDEQFFGPGTRLTVL.

This chain links TRBV4-2 with TRBJ2-1; D possibly corresponds to TRBD1 (6 bases). Germline CDR1 reads LGHNA; CDR2 reads YNFKEQ. The length of the CDR3 is 16 residues. Trimming removed 0 bases from V and 6 bases from J, with 15 bases in between. CDR3: CASSQEDRRGANEQFF. In DNA form, the CDR3 reads TGTGCCAGCAGCCAAGAAGACAGGCGAGGGGCCAATGAGCAGTTCTTC.

Here the CDR3 reads CSVAWDRGVEQYF. DNA for the CDR3: TGCAGCGTCGCCTGGGACAGGGGGGTAGAGCAGTACTTC. V gene TRBV29-1 combines with J gene TRBJ2-7; 11 bases fit TRBD1. This CDR3 comprises 13 residues. Germline V CDR1 and CDR2: SQVTM, ANQGSEA. Losses at the gene ends were 6 bases for V and 7 bases for J; bases not matched to a gene: 8.

The V gene is TRBV7-4, the J gene TRBJ2-7; TRBD2 is a possible D gene (6 bases). The length of the CDR3 is 15 residues. Germline V gene data show CDR1 as SGHVT and CDR2 as SQSDAQ. V was pared by 4 bases and J by 5 bases, with 18 bases between. The CDR3 sequence: CASSSPHWREHEQYF. The DNA for the CDR3 is TGTGCCAGCAGCTCGCCCCATTGGAGGGAGCACGAGCAGTACTTC. Looking up the rest from reference TRBV7-4 and TRBJ2-7 gives the full variable domain: GAGVSQSPRYKVAKRGRDVALRCDSISGHVTLYWYRQTLGQGSEVLTYSQSDAQRDKSGRPSGRFSAERPERSVSTLKIQRTEQGDSAVYLCASSSPHWREHEQYFGPGTRLTVT.

This clone showed up just a few times. The chain links TRBV14 to TRBJ2-2; D call uncertain. The V gene's germline CDR1 is SGHDN and CDR2 FVKESK. V dropped 5 bases and J dropped 6 bases, with 13 bases sitting between them. CDR3 length equals 14 residues. The CDR3 DNA reads TGTGCCAGCAGCAAGGCTCTAGAGCCCGGGGAGCTGTTTTTT. This gives the protein CASSKALEPGELFF.